This T cell receptor beta chain was identified in a study of T cell responses to AZD1222 COVID-19 vaccine. Generated by immunoSEQ multiplex PCR, the TCRdb table keeps only in-frame clones and is missing some. The repertoire holds more than 95,000 clones, around 87% seen once, with 8.5% to 12% in the top ten. Concerning this clone itself: Its antigen is not known.

Study results and limitations: Just 5 to 7 people given AZD1222 tested seropositive at baseline.

This CDR3 comprises 16 residues. The V segment lost 4 bases and the J segment 3 bases; nucleotides outside the gene matches: 6. Germline V gives CDR1 MNHEY, CDR2 SVGAGI. The chain has TRBV6-5 and TRBJ1-2, with TRBD1 matching over 12 bases. The input for sequencing was peripheral blood, taken on day 0 of AZD1222 vaccination. The sequence came from an adult in good health. The CDR3: CASSSPRDRGHYGYTF. The CDR3 nucleotides read TGTGCCAGCAGTTCGCCCAGGGACAGGGGGCACTATGGCTACACCTTC.